The present T cell receptor (beta chain) was sequenced within a study of lymphopenia after photon versus proton radiotherapy. Regarding the study as a whole: Post-nadir diversity loss with photons came from oligoclonal expansion, particularly CD8+ Temra cells.

TCRdb's copy holds only in-frame clones and misses some; the assay was immunoSEQ multiplex PCR. The sample comprises fewer than 20,000 clones, about nine tenths of which are singletons, and about 9% rests with the top ten. Concerning this clone: As yet, its antigen is unknown.

The specimen comprised peripheral blood, sampled from a patient treated with proton-based radiotherapy. The source is a man between 65 and 85 years old with pancreatic cancer.

The CDR3 loop reads CASSSRTSGGLNTGELFF. CDR3 coding DNA: TGTGCCAGCAGCTCAAGGACTAGCGGGGGATTGAACACCGGGGAGCTGTTTTTT. The V gene is TRBV9, the J gene TRBJ2-2; 13 bases map to TRBD2. The CDR3 is made up of 18 amino acids. Germline V lookup: CDR1 SGDLS, CDR2 YYNGEE. J gave up 1 base and V 4 bases, and 7 bases lay outside the gene matches.